This T cell receptor (beta chain) originates from a study of CD8 T cells in Susac syndrome. Control patients had untreated stable or active relapsing-remitting multiple sclerosis by revised McDonald criteria. As regards this clonotype: Its antigen is currently unknown.

Random-hexamer reverse transcription was applied to about 0.45 to 1 ug RNA. One entry per CDR3 protein, called by TCRdb with MiXCR from the immunoSEQ multiplex PCR reads. The table lists about 71,000 distinct CDR3 sequences, nearly 96% of them singletons. Broader study findings: It was acknowledged in the study that the number of individuals who were included in its TCR sequencing and HLA analysis was relatively small.

CDR3 length equals 14 residues. Trimming removed 3 bases from V and 4 bases from J; junction bases left unmatched: 3. The material sequenced was CD4+ T cells from PBMCs. The chain is built from TRBV12-3 or TRBV12-4 and TRBJ2-5, with TRBD1 matching over 9 bases. The sequence was obtained from a human donor with multiple sclerosis. The DNA of the CDR3 is TGTGCCAGCAGTTTGACGACAGGGGGAGAGACCCAGTACTTC. Translating gives CASSLTTGGETQYF.